This T cell receptor (beta chain) was identified in a study of Ad26.COV2.S vaccination and SARS-CoV-2 variants. Study details: Enrolled in COV1001, the donor was in the Ad26.COV2.S trial arm, which received the vaccine. Ad26.COV2.S, an intramuscular injection, was given once or twice 56 days apart. Findings and limits, study-wide: Similar non-spike TCR breadth was seen in vaccine and placebo recipients. Individuals receiving vaccine had higher spike-specific TCR breadth than placebo recipients did.

Specified treatment: 15 to 20 received Ad26.COV2.S at low or high dose, single or two shots; roughly five received placebo; per-sample allocation not given. Samples were taken on day 63 after the first vaccine or placebo injection. Comments on this clone: Its specificity is unknown.

Assay: immunoSEQ multiplex PCR; the TCRdb copy retains only in-frame clones and omits some. The table has 450,000 to 550,000 clones, nearly 90% seen once. Germline loops: CDR1 DFQATT, CDR2 SNEGSKA (reference sequence). CDR3 size: 16 residues. With 3 bases removed from V and 4 bases from J, the gap between germline ends came to 19 bases. This sample comprised peripheral blood, obtained in a trial of Ad26.COV2.S vaccine versus placebo. V and J are TRBV20-1 and TRBJ1-5; tentatively, D is TRBD1 (6 bases). This receptor was identified in a person aged 18-65 years who received the Ad26.COV2.S COVID-19 vaccine or a placebo. The CDR3 DNA reads TGCAGTGCTAGTGTCGTAGGGGGGCGCCGGAATCAGCCCCAGCATTTT. Residues: CSASVVGGRRNQPQHF.